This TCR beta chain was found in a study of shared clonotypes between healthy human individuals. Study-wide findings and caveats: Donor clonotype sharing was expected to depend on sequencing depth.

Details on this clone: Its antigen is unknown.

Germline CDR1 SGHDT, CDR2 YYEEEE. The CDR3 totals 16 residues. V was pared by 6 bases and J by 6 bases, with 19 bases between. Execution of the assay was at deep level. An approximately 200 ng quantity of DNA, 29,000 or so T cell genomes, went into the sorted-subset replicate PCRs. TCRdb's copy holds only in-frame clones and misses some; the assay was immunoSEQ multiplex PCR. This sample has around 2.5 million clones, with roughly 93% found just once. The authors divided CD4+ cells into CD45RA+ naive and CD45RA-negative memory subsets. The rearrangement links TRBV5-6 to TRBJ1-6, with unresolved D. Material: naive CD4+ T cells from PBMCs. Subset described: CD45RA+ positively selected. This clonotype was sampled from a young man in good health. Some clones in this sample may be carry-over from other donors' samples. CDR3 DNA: TGTGCCAGCACCAACGGCGGTCCCGGGGTTAATTCACCCCTCCACTTT. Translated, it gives CASTNGGPGVNSPLHF.